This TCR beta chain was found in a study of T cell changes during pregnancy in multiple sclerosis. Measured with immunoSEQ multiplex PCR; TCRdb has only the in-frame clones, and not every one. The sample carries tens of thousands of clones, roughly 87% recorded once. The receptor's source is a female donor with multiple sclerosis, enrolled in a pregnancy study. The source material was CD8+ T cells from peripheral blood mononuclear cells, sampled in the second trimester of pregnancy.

As DNA, the CDR3 is TGTGCCAGCAGCATCGGACAGCTCTCTAACTATGGCTACACCTTC. This sequence encodes CASSIGQLSNYGYTF. The chain combines TRBV5-4 with TRBJ1-2; TRBD1 is a possible D gene (6 bases). V was cut by 4 bases and J by 0 bases, with 13 bases left in between. CDR3 length: 15 residues. Germline CDR1 reads SGHNT; CDR2 reads YYREEE (reference sequence).